This T cell receptor beta chain was recovered during a study of radiotherapy plus CTLA-4 blockade in lung cancer. The germline V gene has CDR1 MDHEN and CDR2 SYDVKM. V lost 5 bases and J lost 4; bases outside the gene matches: 7. This CDR3 is 15 amino acids long. Data came from immunoSEQ multiplex PCR; TCRdb stores just in-frame clones and leaves some out. In the table there are 80,000 to 100,000 clones, approximately 75% of which are singletons. The input for sequencing was peripheral blood, taken from a patient treated with radiotherapy plus ipilimumab. The chain recombines TRBV28 with TRBJ1-4, with 7 bases matching TRBD1. This sequence was found in a human donor with non-small cell lung cancer who had a partial response to radiotherapy plus ipilimumab. Some clones in this sample may be carry-over from other donors' samples. The chain's CDR3 is CASSLLRGHNEKLFF. The CDR3 DNA sequence: TGTGCCAGCAGTCTCCTGAGGGGGCATAATGAAAAACTGTTTTTT.